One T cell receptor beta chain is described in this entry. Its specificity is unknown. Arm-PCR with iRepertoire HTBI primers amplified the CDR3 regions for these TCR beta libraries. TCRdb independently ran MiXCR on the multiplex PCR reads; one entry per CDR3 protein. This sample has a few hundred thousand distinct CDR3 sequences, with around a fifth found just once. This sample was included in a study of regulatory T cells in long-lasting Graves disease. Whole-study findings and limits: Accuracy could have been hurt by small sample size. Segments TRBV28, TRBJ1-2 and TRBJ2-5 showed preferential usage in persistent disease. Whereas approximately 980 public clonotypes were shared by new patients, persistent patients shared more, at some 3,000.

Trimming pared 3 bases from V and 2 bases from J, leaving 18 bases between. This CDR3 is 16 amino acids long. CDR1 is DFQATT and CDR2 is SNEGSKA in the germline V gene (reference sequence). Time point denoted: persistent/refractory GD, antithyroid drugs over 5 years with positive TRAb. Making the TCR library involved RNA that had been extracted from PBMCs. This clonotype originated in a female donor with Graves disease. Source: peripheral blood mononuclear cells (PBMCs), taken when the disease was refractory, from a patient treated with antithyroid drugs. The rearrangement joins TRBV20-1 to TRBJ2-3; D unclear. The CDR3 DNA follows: TGCAGTGCTAGGAATATAGTTTTGGGTGTCACAGATACGCAGTATTTT. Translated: CSARNIVLGVTDTQYF.